Following are 9 T cell receptor beta chains from one sample sequenced in a study of cytomegalovirus exposure and HLA in healthy donors. PCR amplification relied on 60 Vbeta primers (plus 13 Jbeta primers). The data were produced by immunoSEQ multiplex PCR, yet TCRdb's version contains in-frame clones alone and is incomplete. The sample records around 150,000 clones, 75% to 80% being singletons. The sequenced sample consisted of PBMCs. The receptors stem from a woman between 40 and 55 years old in good health and CMV-seronegative.

The CDR3 loop reads CASSLVEVSVGEAFF. DNA for the CDR3: TGTGCCAGCAGCTTAGTTGAGGTTTCGGTAGGTGAAGCTTTCTTT. This sequence joins TRBV7-2 and TRBJ1-1; D gene ambiguous. In germline, CDR1 is SGHTA, CDR2 FQGNSA. The ends were cut back, 1 base at V and 7 bases at J, with 16 bases in the middle. The CDR3 runs 15 residues.

This chain connects TRBV27 to TRBJ2-7, with D possibly matching TRBD1 (6 bases). Germline CDR1 reads MNHEY; CDR2 reads SMNVEV (reference sequence). Trimming took 6 bases from V and 3 from J, leaving 12 bases between them. The CDR3 contains 13 residues. This chain's CDR3 is CASRNPQGYEQYF. DNA of the CDR3: TGTGCCAGCAGGAACCCACAGGGCTACGAGCAGTACTTC.

This chain connects TRBV23-1 to TRBJ2-7; D is perhaps TRBD1 (5 bases). TRBV23-1 belongs to the ORF category, with a function that is uncertain. V was trimmed by 2 bases and J by 7 bases, leaving 21 bases between them. The CDR3 length is 16 residues. Here the CDR3 DNA reads TGCGCCAGCAGTCAAGAGACAGCGCGCCTGCTTATGGAGCAGTACTTC. It translates to CASSQETARLLMEQYF.

The rearrangement links TRBV6-5 to TRBJ2-5, with 9 nucleotides matching TRBD2. The junction had 7 bases not matched to a gene; V was cut back by 9 bases and J by 2 bases. The germline V gene encodes CDR1 MNHEY and CDR2 SVGAGI. This CDR3 is built from 14 residues. The CDR3 nucleotides are TGTGCCAGTCGCAGCGGGGGGACTCAAGAGACCCAGTACTTC. It codes for CASRSGGTQETQYF.

The chain couples TRBV9 to TRBJ2-2, with D perhaps matching TRBD1 (6 bases). CDR1 SGDLS and CDR2 YYNGEE come from the germline V gene. This CDR3 spans 15 amino acids. The germline V and J ends were trimmed by 4 bases and 4 bases, with 14 bases remaining between them. Here the CDR3 reads CASSPLTGSTGELFF. CDR3 bases: TGTGCCAGCAGCCCCTTAACAGGGTCCACCGGGGAGCTGTTTTTT. Filled out from reference TRBV9 and TRBJ2-2, the complete variable domain reads DSGVTQTPKHLITATGQRVTLRCSPRSGDLSVYWYQQSLDQGLQFLIQYYNGEERAKGNILERFSAQQFPDLHSELNLSSLELGDSALYFCASSPLTGSTGELFFGEGSRLTVL.

This sequence joins TRBV28 and TRBJ1-1; TRBD1 might be the D (5 bases). This CDR3 has 13 amino acids. V was trimmed by 8 bases and J by 1 base, leaving 11 bases between them. Germline-derived CDR1 and CDR2 are MDHEN and SYDVKM. The CDR3 loop is CASDWGGNTEAFF. In DNA, the CDR3 is TGTGCCAGCGACTGGGGGGGGAACACTGAAGCTTTCTTT.

The chain couples TRBV7-2 to TRBJ2-5; 14 bases are shared with TRBD2. Germline loops: CDR1 SGHTA, CDR2 FQGNSA. V was clipped by 5 bases and J by 5 bases; unmatched bases: 7. This CDR3 region has 16 residues. CDR3 coding DNA: TGTGCCAGCAGCCGCGGGACTAGCGGGGGTTGGGAGACCCAGTACTTC. It specifies CASSRGTSGGWETQYF.

This sequence joins TRBV7-8 and TRBJ1-5; 11 nucleotides agree with TRBD1. Germline CDR1 reads SGHVS; CDR2 reads FQNEAQ. The V and J ends lost 5 bases and 2 bases, in that order; junction bases with no gene match: 8. This CDR3 contains 17 residues. The CDR3 DNA reads as TGTGCCAGCAGCCAGCGGACAGGGGGCAGGGGCAATCAGCCCCAGCATTTT. Protein sequence: CASSQRTGGRGNQPQHF. Drawing the rest from reference TRBV7-8 and TRBJ1-5, the complete variable domain is GAGVSQSPRYKVAKRGQDVALRCDPISGHVSLFWYQQALGQGPEFLTYFQNEAQLDKSGLPSDRFFAERPEGSVSTLKIQRTQQEDSAVYLCASSQRTGGRGNQPQHFGDGTRLSIL.

The V gene is TRBV7-2, the J gene TRBJ1-1; 7 positions match TRBD1. The CDR3 has 13 amino acids. The V segment lost 5 bases and the J segment 4 bases; nucleotides outside the gene matches: 4. The V gene's germline CDR1 is SGHTA and CDR2 FQGNSA. This chain's CDR3 is CASSAQGGTEAFF. In DNA form, the CDR3 reads TGTGCCAGCAGCGCCCAGGGGGGCACTGAAGCTTTCTTT.